The present entry profiles one T cell receptor (beta chain) with its context. Antigen: not known. These data belong to a study of cytomegalovirus exposure and HLA in healthy donors. Germline CDR1 MNHEY, CDR2 SVGAGI. V dropped 0 bases and J dropped 1 base, with 8 bases sitting between them. The CDR3 spans 15 residues. 13 Jbeta primers and 60 Vbeta primers were used for the PCR. Produced via immunoSEQ multiplex PCR; TCRdb's table is partial and in-frame only. The profile covers 120,000 or so clones, with about 15% appearing a single time and approximately 2.6% taken by the ten largest. Study-wide findings and caveats: Researchers reported that a few CMV-associated chains were confirmed in vitro as CMV antigen-specific. The classifier, whose performance was assessed in both the original and validation cohorts, reportedly diagnosed cytomegalovirus status with high specificity and sensitivity. In a later analysis, HLA-C alleles had the fewest associated TCRs, DRB1 alleles the most.

This TCR derives from a female donor in good health and CMV-seropositive. The sample comprised PBMCs. The gene calls are TRBV6-5 and TRBJ2-3; possibly TRBD2 for D (5 bases). DNA of the CDR3: TGTGCCAGCAGTTACTCGATCGGGGGCACAGATACGCAGTATTTT. This gives the protein CASSYSIGGTDTQYF.